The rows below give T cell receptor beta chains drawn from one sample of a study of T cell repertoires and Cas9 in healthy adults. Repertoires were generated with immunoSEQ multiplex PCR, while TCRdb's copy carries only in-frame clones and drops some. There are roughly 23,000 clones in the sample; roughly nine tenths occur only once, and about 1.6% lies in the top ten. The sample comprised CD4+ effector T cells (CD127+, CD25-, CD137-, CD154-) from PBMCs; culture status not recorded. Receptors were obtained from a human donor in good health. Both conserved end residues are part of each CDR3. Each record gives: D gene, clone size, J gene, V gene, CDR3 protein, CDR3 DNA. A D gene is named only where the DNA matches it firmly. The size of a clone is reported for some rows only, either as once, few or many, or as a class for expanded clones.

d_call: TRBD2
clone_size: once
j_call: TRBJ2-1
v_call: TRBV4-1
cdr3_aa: CASSQDEREINEQFF
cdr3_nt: TGCGCCAGCAGCCAAGATGAGCGGGAGATAAATGAGCAGTTCTTC

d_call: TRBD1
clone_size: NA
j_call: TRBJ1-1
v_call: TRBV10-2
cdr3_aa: CASRERQGGTEAFF
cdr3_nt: TGCGCCAGCAGGGAACGACAGGGAGGCACTGAAGCTTTCTTT

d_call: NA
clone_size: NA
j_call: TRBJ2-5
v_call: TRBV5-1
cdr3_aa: CASSPQGTTQYF
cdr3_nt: TGCGCCAGCAGTCCCCAGGGAACGACCCAGTACTTC

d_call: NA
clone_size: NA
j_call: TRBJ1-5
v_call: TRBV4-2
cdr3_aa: CASSSTTRGNQPQHF
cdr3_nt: TGTGCCAGCAGCTCAACCACCCGGGGCAATCAGCCCCAGCATTTT

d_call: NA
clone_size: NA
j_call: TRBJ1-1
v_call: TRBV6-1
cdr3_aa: CASGSRQMNTEAFF
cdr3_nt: TGTGCCAGCGGCTCTAGACAGATGAACACTGAAGCTTTCTTT

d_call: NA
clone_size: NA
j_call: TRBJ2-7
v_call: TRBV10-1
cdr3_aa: CASSRGSSEQYF
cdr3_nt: TGCGCCAGCAGCCGCGGGTCTTCGGAGCAGTACTTC

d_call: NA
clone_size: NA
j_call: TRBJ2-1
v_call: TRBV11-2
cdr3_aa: CASRQPGSNNEQFF
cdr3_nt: TGTGCCAGCAGACAGCCGGGGAGCAATAATGAGCAGTTCTTC

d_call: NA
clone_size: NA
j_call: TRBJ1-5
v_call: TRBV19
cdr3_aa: CASSSSGFGQPQHF
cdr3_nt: TGTGCCAGTAGCTCGTCAGGGTTTGGTCAGCCCCAGCATTTT

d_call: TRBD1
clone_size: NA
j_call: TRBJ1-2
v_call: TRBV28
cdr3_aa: CASNYRDRGSYGYTF
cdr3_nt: TGTGCCAGCAATTACCGGGACAGGGGTTCTTATGGCTACACCTTC

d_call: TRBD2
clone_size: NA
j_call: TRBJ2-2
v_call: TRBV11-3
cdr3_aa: CASSPRAGANTGELFF
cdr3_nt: TGTGCCAGCAGCCCCCGGGCGGGGGCGAACACCGGGGAGCTGTTTTTT

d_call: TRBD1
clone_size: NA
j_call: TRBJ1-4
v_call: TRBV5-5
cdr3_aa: CASSRDSGEEKLFF
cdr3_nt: TGTGCCAGCAGCAGGGACAGCGGTGAGGAAAAACTGTTTTTT

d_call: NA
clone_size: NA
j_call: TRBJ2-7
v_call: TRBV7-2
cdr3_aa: CASRQGLSYEQYF
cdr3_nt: TGTGCCAGCAGGCAGGGCCTCTCCTACGAGCAGTACTTC

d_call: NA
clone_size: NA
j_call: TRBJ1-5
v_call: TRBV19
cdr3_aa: CASSLSGPVSNQPQHF
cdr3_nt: TGTGCCAGTAGTCTCTCGGGACCGGTGAGCAATCAGCCCCAGCATTTT

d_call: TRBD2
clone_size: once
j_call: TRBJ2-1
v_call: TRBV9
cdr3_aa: CASSVLAGDESEQFF
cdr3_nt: TGTGCCAGCAGCGTACTAGCGGGAGATGAAAGTGAGCAGTTCTTC

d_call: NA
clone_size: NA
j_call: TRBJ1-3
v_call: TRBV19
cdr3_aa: CASSISPGNTIYF
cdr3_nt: TGTGCCAGTAGTATCAGCCCTGGAAACACCATATATTTT

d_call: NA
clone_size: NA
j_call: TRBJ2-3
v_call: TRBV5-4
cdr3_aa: CASSSSGAGTDTQYF
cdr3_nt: TGTGCCAGCAGCTCCTCGGGAGCAGGCACAGATACGCAGTATTTT

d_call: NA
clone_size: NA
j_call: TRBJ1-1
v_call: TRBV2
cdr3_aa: CASSEGAGWTEAFF
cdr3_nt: TGTGCCAGCAGTGAAGGGGCAGGGTGGACTGAAGCTTTCTTT

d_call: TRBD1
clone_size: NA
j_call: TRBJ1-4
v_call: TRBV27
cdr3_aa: CASSSILRGHIEKLFF
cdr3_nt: TGTGCCAGCAGTTCGATTCTCAGGGGGCACATTGAAAAACTGTTTTTT

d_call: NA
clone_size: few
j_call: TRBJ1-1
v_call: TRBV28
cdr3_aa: CASLKTGNKRTTEAFF
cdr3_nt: TGTGCCAGCCTAAAGACAGGAAATAAGCGGACCACTGAAGCTTTCTTT

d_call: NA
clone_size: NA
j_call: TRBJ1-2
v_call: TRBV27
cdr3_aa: CASQPSRVRDGYTF
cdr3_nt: TGTGCCAGCCAACCCTCCAGGGTCAGAGATGGCTACACCTTC

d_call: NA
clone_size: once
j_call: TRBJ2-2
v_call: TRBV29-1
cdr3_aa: CSVSGFSGRTGELFF
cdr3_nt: TGCAGCGTTTCGGGCTTCTCGGGGAGAACCGGGGAGCTGTTTTTT

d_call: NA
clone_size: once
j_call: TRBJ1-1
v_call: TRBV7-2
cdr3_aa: CATNRDGGPGTEAFF
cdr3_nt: TGTGCCACCAACAGAGATGGAGGGCCGGGGACTGAAGCTTTCTTT

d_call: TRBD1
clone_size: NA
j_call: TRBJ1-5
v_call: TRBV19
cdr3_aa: CASSRDRPYQPQHF
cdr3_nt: TGTGCCAGTAGTAGGGACAGACCGTATCAGCCCCAGCATTTT

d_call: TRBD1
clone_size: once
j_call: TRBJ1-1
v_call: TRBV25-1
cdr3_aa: CASSRQGSNTEAFF
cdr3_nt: TGTGCCAGCTCCCGACAGGGATCGAACACTGAAGCTTTCTTT

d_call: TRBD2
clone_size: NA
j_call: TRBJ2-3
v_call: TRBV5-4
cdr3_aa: CASSYGLAGGSDTQYF
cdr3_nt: TGTGCCAGCAGCTACGGACTAGCGGGAGGCTCAGATACGCAGTATTTT

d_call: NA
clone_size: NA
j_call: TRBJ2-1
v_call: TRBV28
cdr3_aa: CASSRSKREQFF
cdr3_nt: TGTGCCAGCAGTCGGTCCAAGCGTGAGCAGTTCTTC

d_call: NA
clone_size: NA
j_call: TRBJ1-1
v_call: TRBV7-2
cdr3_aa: CASSLGGGRDTEAFF
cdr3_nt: TGTGCCAGCAGCTTAGGAGGGGGGCGGGACACTGAAGCTTTCTTT

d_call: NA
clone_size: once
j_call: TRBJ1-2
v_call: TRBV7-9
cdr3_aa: CASSLGRGDYGYTF
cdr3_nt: TGTGCCAGCAGCTTAGGGCGGGGGGACTATGGCTACACCTTC

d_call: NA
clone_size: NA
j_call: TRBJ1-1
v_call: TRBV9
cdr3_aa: CASTPGGGAGSTEAFF
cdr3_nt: TGTGCCAGCACCCCGGGGGGGGGCGCGGGTAGCACTGAAGCTTTCTTT

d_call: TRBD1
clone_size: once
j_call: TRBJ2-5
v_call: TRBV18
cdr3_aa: CASSRGQGAWETQYF
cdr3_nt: TGTGCCAGCTCCCGTGGACAGGGGGCATGGGAGACCCAGTACTTC

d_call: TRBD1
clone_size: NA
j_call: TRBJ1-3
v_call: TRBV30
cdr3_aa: CAWSVFRRGQNTIYF
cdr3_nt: TGTGCCTGGAGTGTTTTCCGGAGGGGGCAAAACACCATATATTTT

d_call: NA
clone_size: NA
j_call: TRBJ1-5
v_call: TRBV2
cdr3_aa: CASSPLTGRQQPQHF
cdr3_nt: TGTGCCAGCAGTCCACTTACAGGGAGGCAACAGCCCCAGCATTTT

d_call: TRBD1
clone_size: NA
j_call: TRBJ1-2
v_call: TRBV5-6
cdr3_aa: CASSPTGGRGYGYTF
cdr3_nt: TGTGCCAGCAGCCCGACAGGGGGCAGGGGCTATGGCTACACCTTC

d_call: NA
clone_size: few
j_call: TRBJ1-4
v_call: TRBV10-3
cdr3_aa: CAISARGREKLFF
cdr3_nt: TGTGCCATCAGTGCACGGGGTCGTGAAAAACTGTTTTTT

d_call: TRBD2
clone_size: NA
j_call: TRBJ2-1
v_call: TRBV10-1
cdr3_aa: CASGSTSFPLNEQFF
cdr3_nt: TGCGCCAGCGGCTCGACTAGCTTCCCCCTCAATGAGCAGTTCTTC

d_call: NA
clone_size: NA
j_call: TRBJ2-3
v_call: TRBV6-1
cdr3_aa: CASGPLADTQYF
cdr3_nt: TGTGCCAGCGGGCCTCTCGCAGATACGCAGTATTTT

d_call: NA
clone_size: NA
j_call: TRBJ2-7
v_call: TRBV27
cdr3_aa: CASSLGGMGEQYF
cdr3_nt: TGTGCCAGCAGTCTTGGGGGCATGGGCGAGCAGTACTTC

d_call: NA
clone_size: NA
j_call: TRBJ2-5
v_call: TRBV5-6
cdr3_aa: CASSFFTGNQETQYF
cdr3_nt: TGTGCCAGCAGCTTTTTCACAGGGAACCAAGAGACCCAGTACTTC

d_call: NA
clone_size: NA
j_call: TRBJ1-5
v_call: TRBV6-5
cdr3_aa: CASSGREYQPQHF
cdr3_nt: TGTGCCAGCAGTGGCCGGGAGTATCAGCCCCAGCATTTT

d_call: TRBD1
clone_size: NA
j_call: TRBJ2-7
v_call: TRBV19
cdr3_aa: CASSLRDRGPYEQYF
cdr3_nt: TGTGCCAGTAGTCTCCGGGACAGGGGGCCATACGAGCAGTACTTC

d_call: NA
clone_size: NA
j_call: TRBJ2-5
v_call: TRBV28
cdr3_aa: CASSLGGRTETQYF
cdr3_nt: TGTGCCAGCAGTTTAGGGGGGAGGACGGAGACCCAGTACTTC

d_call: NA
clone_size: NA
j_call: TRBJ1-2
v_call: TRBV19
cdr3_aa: CASSIVAGGYTF
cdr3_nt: TGTGCCAGTAGTATAGTCGCAGGAGGCTACACCTTC

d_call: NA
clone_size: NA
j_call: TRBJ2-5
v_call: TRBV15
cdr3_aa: CATSREGAEQETQYF
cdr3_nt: TGTGCCACCAGCAGAGAGGGGGCAGAGCAAGAGACCCAGTACTTC

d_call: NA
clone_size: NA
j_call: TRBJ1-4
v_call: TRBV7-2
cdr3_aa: CASSLPAENEKLFF
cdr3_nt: TGTGCCAGCAGCTTACCGGCGGAAAATGAAAAACTGTTTTTT

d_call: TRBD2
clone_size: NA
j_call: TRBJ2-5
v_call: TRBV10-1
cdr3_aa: CASSEGTSLGTQYF
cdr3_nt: TGCGCCAGCAGTGAGGGGACTAGCCTGGGGACCCAGTACTTC

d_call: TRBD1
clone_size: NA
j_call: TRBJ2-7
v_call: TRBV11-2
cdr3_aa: CASSPRTGLSYEQYF
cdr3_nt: TGTGCCAGCAGTCCTCGGACAGGGCTCTCCTACGAGCAGTACTTC

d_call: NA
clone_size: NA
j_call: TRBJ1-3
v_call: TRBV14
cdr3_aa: CASSQRRGAHGNTIYF
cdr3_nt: TGTGCCAGCAGCCAGCGGAGGGGCGCGCATGGAAACACCATATATTTT

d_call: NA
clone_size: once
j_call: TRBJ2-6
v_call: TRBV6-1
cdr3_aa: CASSEARRGTGANVLTF
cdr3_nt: TGTGCCAGCAGTGAAGCGCGACGGGGCACTGGGGCCAACGTCCTGACTTTC

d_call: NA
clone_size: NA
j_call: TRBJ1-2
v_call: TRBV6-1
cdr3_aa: CASSYSAGYTF
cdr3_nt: TGTGCCAGCAGTTATTCCGCTGGCTACACCTTC

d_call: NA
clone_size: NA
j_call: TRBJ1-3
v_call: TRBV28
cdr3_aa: CASITGSSGGDTIYF
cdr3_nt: TGTGCCAGCATAACTGGCAGTTCGGGGGGAGACACCATATATTTT

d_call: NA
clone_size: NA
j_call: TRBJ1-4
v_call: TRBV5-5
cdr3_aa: CASSTPGPTTEKLFF
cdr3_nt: TGTGCCAGCAGCACCCCGGGCCCTACAACTGAAAAACTGTTTTTT

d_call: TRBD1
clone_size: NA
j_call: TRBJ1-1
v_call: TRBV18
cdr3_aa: CASSPLAGTGTFEAFF
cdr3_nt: TGTGCCAGCTCACCACTCGCCGGGACAGGAACCTTTGAAGCTTTCTTT

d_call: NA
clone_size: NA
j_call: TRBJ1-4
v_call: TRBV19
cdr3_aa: CASSIGDRSNEKLFF
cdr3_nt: TGTGCCAGTAGTATAGGGGATCGTAGTAATGAAAAACTGTTTTTT

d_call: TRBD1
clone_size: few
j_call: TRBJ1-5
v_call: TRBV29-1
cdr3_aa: CSVSGTGGYSNQPQHF
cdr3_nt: TGCAGCGTGTCCGGGACAGGGGGATACAGCAATCAGCCCCAGCATTTT

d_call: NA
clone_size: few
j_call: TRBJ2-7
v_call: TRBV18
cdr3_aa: CASSRLGRGEAGEQYF
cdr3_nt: TGTGCCAGCTCACGCCTTGGTAGGGGGGAAGCGGGCGAGCAGTACTTC

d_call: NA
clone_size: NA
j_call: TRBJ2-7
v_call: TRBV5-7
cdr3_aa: CASSLALLQPTYEQYF
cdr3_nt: TGTGCCAGCAGCTTGGCCTTGTTGCAACCCACCTACGAGCAGTACTTC

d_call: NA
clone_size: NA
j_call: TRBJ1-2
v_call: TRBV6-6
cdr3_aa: CASNLRDLVKFGYTF
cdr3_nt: TGTGCCAGCAATCTGAGGGACCTGGTGAAATTTGGCTACACCTTC

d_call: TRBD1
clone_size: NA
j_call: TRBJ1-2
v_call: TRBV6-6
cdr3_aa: CASSYSNRGDGYTF
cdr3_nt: TGTGCCAGCAGTTACTCAAACAGGGGGGATGGCTACACCTTC